A selection of T cell receptor beta chains follows, all from one sample in a study of blood T cell repertoires in COVID-19. Sequenced by immunoSEQ multiplex PCR; TCRdb stores in-frame clones only, minus some. The sample carries about 16,000 clones, roughly four fifths recorded once. Sequenced input: peripheral blood. These receptors were collected from an elderly man with active COVID-19. The CDR3 runs from the conserved cysteine through the conserved F or W. The D gene is left open where the match is weak. Rows give clone size only sometimes, using once, few, many, or a class for an expanded clone.

V gene,CDR3 length,D gene,clone size,J gene,CDR3 protein,CDR3 DNA
TRBV2,14,TRBD1,once,TRBJ1-2,CASSGGQGNYGYTF,TGTGCCAGCAGCGGGGGACAGGGCAACTATGGCTACACCTTC
TRBV19,13,-,-,TRBJ1-5,CASSWYRDQPQHF,TGTGCCAGTAGTTGGTACCGGGATCAGCCCCAGCATTTT
TRBV24-1,16,TRBD1,-,TRBJ2-3,CATSDPGTGNTDTQYF,TGTGCCACCAGTGACCCCGGGACAGGGAACACAGATACGCAGTATTTT
TRBV29-1,11,-,-,TRBJ2-7,CSVRAGDEQYF,TGCAGCGTACGAGCAGGGGACGAGCAGTACTTC
TRBV5-5,17,-,-,TRBJ1-6,CASSLDATAHFNSPLHF,TGTGCCAGCAGCTTGGATGCGACAGCACATTTTAATTCACCCCTCCACTTT
TRBV7-8,13,-,-,TRBJ2-7,CASTLRQPYEQYF,TGTGCCAGCACCTTGAGACAGCCATACGAGCAGTACTTC
TRBV4-3,16,TRBD2,-,TRBJ2-4,CASSQDASGRGGIQYF,TGCGCCAGCAGCCAAGACGCTAGCGGGAGAGGGGGCATTCAGTACTTC
TRBV4-1,16,-,few,TRBJ1-5,CASRPSGVGSNQPQHF,TGCGCCAGCAGACCGTCGGGGGTTGGGAGCAATCAGCCCCAGCATTTT
TRBV4-1,19,TRBD2,-,TRBJ2-3,CASSQARTSGSDGTDTQYF,TGCGCCAGCAGCCAAGCTAGGACTAGCGGGAGTGATGGCACAGATACGCAGTATTTT
TRBV7-6,16,TRBD2,medium-sized,TRBJ2-7,CASSPLGGRASYEQYF,TGTGCCAGCAGCCCCTTGGGCGGGAGGGCTTCCTACGAGCAGTACTTC
TRBV5-1,17,TRBD2,-,TRBJ2-3,CASSPGTSGASTDTQYF,TGCGCCAGCAGCCCCGGGACTAGCGGGGCTAGCACAGATACGCAGTATTTT
TRBV11-2,17,TRBD1,-,TRBJ2-3,CASSLDSDRGRLDTQYF,TGTGCCAGCAGCTTAGACTCAGACAGGGGGAGGTTAGATACGCAGTATTTT
TRBV4-1,16,-,once,TRBJ1-4,CASSQGAGVGNEKLFF,TGCGCCAGCAGCCAAGGGGCGGGGGTTGGTAATGAAAAACTGTTTTTT
TRBV12-3/TRBV12-4,13,-,-,TRBJ1-2,CASSFDLRDGYTF,TGTGCCAGCAGTTTTGATCTCCGAGATGGCTACACCTTC
TRBV4-1,17,TRBD2,-,TRBJ2-7,CASSQGTSGLYTYEQYF,TGCGCCAGCAGCCAGGGGACTAGCGGGCTGTACACCTACGAGCAGTACTTC
TRBV28,13,-,-,TRBJ2-2,CASRGGYTGELFF,TGTGCCAGCAGAGGGGGATACACCGGGGAGCTGTTTTTT
TRBV20-1,14,TRBD2,-,TRBJ2-1,CSASLAGVLGEQFF,TGCAGTGCTAGTCTAGCGGGAGTCCTTGGTGAGCAGTTCTTC
TRBV18,16,-,-,TRBJ2-7,CASSPIQGTKGYEQYF,TGTGCCAGCTCACCAATTCAGGGGACGAAAGGCTACGAGCAGTACTTC
TRBV18,13,-,-,TRBJ2-5,CASATGEWETQYF,TGTGCCAGTGCGACCGGGGAATGGGAGACCCAGTACTTC
TRBV5-4,12,-,-,TRBJ2-1,CASRGTHNEQFF,TGTGCCAGCAGAGGGACTCACAATGAGCAGTTCTTC
TRBV7-9,13,-,-,TRBJ2-7,CASSWGNRDEQYF,TGTGCCAGCAGCTGGGGGAACAGGGACGAGCAGTACTTC
TRBV28,13,TRBD1,-,TRBJ1-1,CASTRGRATEAFF,TGTGCCAGCACGAGGGGGCGGGCCACTGAAGCTTTCTTT
TRBV12-1,14,-,-,TRBJ2-5,CASSLGQGEETQYF,TGTGCCAGCAGCTTGGGACAGGGGGAAGAGACCCAGTACTTC
TRBV29-1,14,TRBD1,-,TRBJ2-7,CSVLPGQSSYEQYF,TGCAGCGTTTTACCGGGACAGAGTTCCTACGAGCAGTACTTC
TRBV28,15,TRBD2,-,TRBJ2-3,CASSGSGRNPDTQYF,TGTGCCAGCAGCGGGAGCGGGAGGAACCCAGATACGCAGTATTTT
TRBV10-3,13,-,-,TRBJ2-5,CAISVRFQETQYF,TGTGCCATCAGTGTTAGATTCCAAGAGACCCAGTACTTC
TRBV7-9,15,TRBD2,-,TRBJ2-7,CASSPATSAMYEQYF,TGTGCCAGCAGCCCGGCGACTAGCGCGATGTACGAGCAGTACTTC
TRBV18,12,-,-,TRBJ2-1,CASSRQQGEQFF,TGTGCCAGCTCACGACAACAGGGTGAGCAGTTCTTC
TRBV27,15,TRBD2,-,TRBJ2-7,CASSTQRENPYEQYF,TGTGCCAGCAGTACTCAGCGGGAGAACCCCTACGAGCAGTACTTC
TRBV12-2,17,-,-,TRBJ2-7,CASRPLLAGGPRYEQYF,TGTGCAAGTCGCCCCCTCCTAGCGGGAGGTCCTCGCTACGAGCAGTACTTC
TRBV7-2,21,TRBD2,-,TRBJ2-5,CASSLAILGLLRAGEQETQYF,TGTGCCAGCAGCTTAGCTATCCTTGGACTCCTAAGAGCGGGAGAACAAGAGACCCAGTACTTC
TRBV4-1,17,TRBD2,once,TRBJ2-3,CASSQDWLAGKTDTQYF,TGCGCCAGCAGCCAAGATTGGCTAGCGGGAAAGACAGATACGCAGTATTTT
TRBV11-2,14,-,-,TRBJ2-4,CASSHPDIKNIQYF,TGTGCCAGCAGCCACCCGGACATCAAAAACATTCAGTACTTC
TRBV29-1,13,-,-,TRBJ1-1,CSAGGTRNTEAFF,TGCAGCGCTGGGGGGACGAGGAACACTGAAGCTTTCTTT
TRBV27,14,-,-,TRBJ1-2,CASSSSTGYYGYTF,TGTGCCAGCAGTTCCTCAACAGGGTACTATGGCTACACCTTC
TRBV4-1,15,TRBD1,-,TRBJ1-4,CASSQAGTGGGKLFF,TGCGCCAGCAGCCAAGCCGGGACAGGGGGCGGAAAACTGTTTTTT
TRBV6-1,10,-,-,TRBJ2-7,CASSETVKHF,TGTGCCAGCAGTGAAACGGTGAAGCACTTC
TRBV6-2/TRBV6-3,15,TRBD2,-,TRBJ2-7,CASSSLAGVLGEQYF,TGTGCCAGCAGTTCCCTAGCGGGAGTTCTTGGGGAGCAGTACTTC
TRBV30,16,-,-,TRBJ2-2,CAWSVQGRVVPGELFF,TGTGCCTGGAGTGTACAAGGCAGGGTTGTTCCCGGGGAGCTGTTTTTT
TRBV19,14,TRBD1,once,TRBJ2-5,CASSIGTGGETQYF,TGTGCCAGTAGTATAGGGACAGGCGGAGAGACCCAGTACTTC
TRBV4-2,14,-,-,TRBJ2-3,CASSQVGEGDTQYF,TGTGCCAGCAGCCAAGTCGGCGAGGGAGATACGCAGTATTTT
TRBV5-1,15,TRBD2,-,TRBJ2-1,CASSSETSGKNEQFF,TGCGCCAGCAGCTCCGAGACTAGCGGGAAAAATGAGCAGTTCTTC
TRBV5-6,14,TRBD1,-,TRBJ1-2,CASSPGQDTYGYTF,TGTGCCAGCAGCCCCGGACAGGACACTTATGGCTACACCTTC
TRBV19,15,TRBD1,-,TRBJ2-7,CASSIEGTGIGEQYF,TGTGCCAGTAGTATTGAAGGGACAGGGATCGGCGAGCAGTACTTC
TRBV28,14,-,-,TRBJ1-4,CASSLWGQDEKLFF,TGTGCCAGCAGTTTATGGGGGCAGGATGAAAAACTGTTTTTT
TRBV29-1,11,-,-,TRBJ2-7,CSAEGTYEQYF,TGCAGCGCAGAGGGAACCTACGAGCAGTACTTC
TRBV6-5,15,-,-,TRBJ2-2,CASSYGTLNTGELFF,TGTGCCAGCAGTTACGGCACCTTGAACACCGGGGAGCTGTTTTTT